Listed below are T cell receptor beta chains from one sample, sequenced in a study of T cell clonotyping in hematopoietic cell transplantation. Only in-frame clones appear in the TCRdb table, and some are missing; sequencing was by immunoSEQ multiplex PCR. The repertoire holds some 36,000 clones, with 90% to 95% as singletons. This specimen consisted of peripheral blood mononuclear cells, obtained before stem cell transplant. The receptors come from a man between 35 and 55 years old with chronic myeloid leukemia. Some clones in this sample may be carry-over from other donors' samples. CDR3s include the opening cysteine and the closing phenylalanine or tryptophan. A D gene is named only where the DNA matches it firmly.

>-|TRBJ1-1|TRBV19
TGTGCCAGTAGTAGTCAGAATCTGAACACTGAAGCTTTCTTT
CASSSQNLNTEAFF
>TRBD1|TRBJ2-5|TRBV11-3
TGTGCCAGCAGCTCCTCAGGGACAGGGTGGGGCGAGACCCAGTACTTC
CASSSSGTGWGETQYF
>-|TRBJ2-1|TRBV11-3
TGTGCCAGCAGACTGACAGGAACCTACAATGAGCAGTTCTTC
CASRLTGTYNEQFF
>TRBD1|TRBJ2-7|TRBV5-1
TGCGCCAGCAGCCTGGGACAGGGCATATCCTACGAGCAGTACTTC
CASSLGQGISYEQYF
>-|TRBJ1-2|TRBV2
TGTGCCAGCGGGGGGACCGGGGGCTATGGCTACACCTTC
CASGGTGGYGYTF
>TRBD1|TRBJ1-2|TRBV19
TGTGCCAGTAGCGCCAGGGGGGACACCTATGGCTACACCTTC
CASSARGDTYGYTF
>TRBD1|TRBJ2-7|TRBV19
TGTGCCAGTAGTGTCCGGGACAGGACATACGAGCAGTACTTC
CASSVRDRTYEQYF
>TRBD1|TRBJ1-5|TRBV30
TGTGCCTGGAGTGTCGGCGGGACAGGCAATCAGCCCCAGCATTTT
CAWSVGGTGNQPQHF
>-|TRBJ2-1|TRBV2
TGTGCCAGCAGTAGACTAGTCTCCTACAATGAGCAGTTCTTC
CASSRLVSYNEQFF
>-|TRBJ1-1|TRBV10-3
TGTGCCATCAGTGAGTCGAGACCCCTGAACACTGAAGCTTTCTTT
CAISESRPLNTEAFF
>-|TRBJ1-2|TRBV6-5
TGTGCCAGCAGTCGTGAGGGAACCCTCTATGGCTACACCTTC
CASSREGTLYGYTF
>TRBD1|TRBJ2-5|TRBV6-6
TGTGCCAGCAGGGGACAGGCACAAGAGACCCAGTACTTC
CASRGQAQETQYF
>TRBD2|TRBJ2-2|TRBV13
TGTGCCAGCAGCCCCGGGCTAGCGGGGAGTAACACCGGGGAGCTGTTTTTT
CASSPGLAGSNTGELFF
>-|TRBJ2-7|TRBV6-1
TGTGCCAGCAGTCGGGACGGGGCCTACGAGCAGTACTTC
CASSRDGAYEQYF
>-|TRBJ1-1|TRBV7-6
TGTGCCAGCAGCTTAGAGACGTGGGCCCCAGGGCACCCATGGGGTGAAGCTTTCTTT
CASSLETWAPGHPWGEAFF
>-|TRBJ1-6|TRBV11-2
TGTGCCAGCAGCTTAGCCCAGGGCGGATCACCCCTCCACTTT
CASSLAQGGSPLHF
>-|TRBJ1-6|TRBV30
TGTGCCTGCACCGGGACGTCTAATTCACCCCTCCACTTT
CACTGTSNSPLHF
>TRBD2|TRBJ2-5|TRBV7-3
TGTGCCAGCAGCTTAACTGCGGGGGGAAGGGAGACCCAGTACTTC
CASSLTAGGRETQYF
>-|TRBJ2-7|TRBV28
TGTGCCAGCAGCCAGACATACCACTACGAGCAGTACTTC
CASSQTYHYEQYF
>TRBD1|TRBJ2-4|TRBV29-1
TGCAGCGCCGGGGACAGGGGGGCCAAAAACATTCAGTACTTC
CSAGDRGAKNIQYF
>-|TRBJ1-4|TRBV4-1
TGCGCCAGCAGCCATCCCGGGACGGGGAATGAAAAACTGTTTTTT
CASSHPGTGNEKLFF
>-|TRBJ1-1|TRBV30
TGTGCCTTGGCGGTGGGGATAGGGGACACTGAAGCTTTCTTT
CALAVGIGDTEAFF
>-|TRBJ1-1|TRBV5-6
TGTGCCAGCAGCTTGGATAGGCGGGACAACACTGAAGCTTTCTTT
CASSLDRRDNTEAFF
>-|TRBJ1-2|TRBV19
TGTGCCAGTAGTAAGCTCGTGGCAGGGGAAGGCTACACCTTC
CASSKLVAGEGYTF
>-|TRBJ2-7|TRBV2
TGTGCCAGCAGTGGGGGGGACAACGAGCAGTACTTC
CASSGGDNEQYF
>TRBD1|TRBJ1-1|TRBV7-2
TGTGCCAGCAGCCCCCGGGACAGGGTCCTGAACACTGAAGCTTTCTTT
CASSPRDRVLNTEAFF
>-|TRBJ1-2|TRBV7-3
TGTGCCAGCAGCTTAACGTTCGGGGATGGCTACACCTTC
CASSLTFGDGYTF
>-|TRBJ2-7|TRBV5-4
TGTGCCAGCAGTCCCCGGGACCACGAGCAGTACTTC
CASSPRDHEQYF
>-|TRBJ2-7|TRBV7-7
TGTGCTAGCAGCTTAGGGGCCTCCTACGAGCAGTACTTC
CASSLGASYEQYF
>-|TRBJ1-2|TRBV4-2
TGTGCCAGCAGCCAGGATAAATCCTCTAACTATGGCTACACCTTC
CASSQDKSSNYGYTF
>-|TRBJ1-6|TRBV30
TGTGCCTGGACCAGAGTCATGTCACCCCTCCACTTT
CAWTRVMSPLHF